Each of the 8 T cell receptor beta chains below was sequenced from the same sample in a study of Graves' ophthalmopathy and Graves' hyperthyroidism. RNA served as the template for amplifying TCR beta CDR3 regions. First-round RT-PCR relied on HTBI primers, and a second-round multiplex PCR came next. In TCRdb, the multiplex PCR reads were re-called with MiXCR into one record per CDR3 protein. The sample carries a few hundred thousand distinct CDR3 sequences, approximately 15% recorded once. Sequenced sample: peripheral blood. The receptors here all came from a woman between 18 and 29 years old with stable Graves' hyperthyroidism.

The chain employs TRBV5-1 and TRBJ2-2, with no clear D. The CDR3 consists of 14 residues. Germline values: CDR1 SGHRS, CDR2 YFSETQ. Trimming cost V 3 bases and J 6 bases, with 12 bases left between them. CDR3 amino acids: CASSSSLGSGELFF. DNA of the CDR3: TGCGCCAGCAGCTCGAGCCTCGGTTCCGGGGAGCTGTTTTTT.

The chain links TRBV4-2 to TRBJ1-1; tentative D call: TRBD1 (5 bases). Trimming shortened V by 0 bases and J by 4 bases, and 15 bases separated the two germline ends. The CDR3 has 16 residues. Germline assignment: CDR1 LGHNA and CDR2 YNFKEQ. CDR3 in DNA: TGTGCCAGCAGCCAAGATGGGCCTGATAGGGGCACTGAAGCTTTCTTT. This gives the protein CASSQDGPDRGTEAFF.

The V call is TRBV6-1, the J call TRBJ2-7; no reliable D call. This CDR3 comprises 14 residues. Germline-derived CDR1 and CDR2 are MNHNS and SASEGT. V lost 0 bases, J lost 3 bases, and 9 bases lay in between. CDR3 sequence: CASSEAPQNYEQYF. CDR3 bases: TGTGCCAGCAGTGAAGCGCCCCAAAACTACGAGCAGTACTTC.

The table lists this clonotype with many counts. The chain employs TRBV6-2 or TRBV6-3 and TRBJ1-1; the D gene is possibly TRBD1 (6 bases). V lost 1 base and J lost 5, with 11 bases in between. The CDR3 totals 14 residues. Germline values: CDR1 MNHEY, CDR2 SVGEGT. CDR3 in DNA: TGTGCCAGCAGTTACTTAACCAGGGGAACTGAAGCTTTCTTT. Residues: CASSYLTRGTEAFF.

This clonotype was counted many times. CDR3 region: CASRQLTGSQAKNIQYF. The CDR3 bases are TGTGCCAGCAGACAACTTACAGGGTCACAAGCCAAAAACATTCAGTACTTC. The chain carries TRBV6-2 or TRBV6-3 and TRBJ2-4; tentatively, D is TRBD1 (6 bases). Trimming took off 6 bases at V and 0 bases at J, with 18 bases between the two ends. Germline values: CDR1 MNHEY, CDR2 SVGEGT. This CDR3 contains 17 residues.

The chain uses TRBV10-2 and TRBJ1-3; maybe TRBD1 (5 bases). The V and J ends lost 5 bases and 2 bases respectively, with 16 bases between them. Germline values: CDR1 WSHSY, CDR2 SAAADI. There are 16 residues in the CDR3. In DNA form, the CDR3 reads TGCGCCAGCAGTCTTCCCGGGACTAAGACTGGAAACACCATATATTTT. This translates into CASSLPGTKTGNTIYF.

This clonotype was recorded many times. This chain joins TRBV7-2 and TRBJ1-3, with D uncertain. Trimming took off 0 bases at V and 6 bases at J, with 6 bases between the two ends. There are 13 residues in the CDR3. The germline gives CDR1 SGHTA, CDR2 FQGNSA. The CDR3, as DNA: TGTGCCAGCAGCTTAGCTCGGGCAAACACCATATATTTT. This sequence encodes CASSLARANTIYF.

This clonotype was seen ten or more times. The J gene is TRBJ2-7, the V gene TRBV20-1; D might be TRBD1 (6 bases). Germline CDR1 DFQATT, CDR2 SNEGSKA (reference sequence). Trimming shortened V by 2 bases and J by 5 bases, and 22 bases separated the two germline ends. This CDR3 is built from 16 residues. CDR3 coding DNA: TGCAGTGCTAGACTTCGACAGGCCAAACCTGCTGACGAGCAGTACTTC. Residues: CSARLRQAKPADEQYF.